This T cell receptor (beta chain) derives from a study of blood T cell repertoires in COVID-19. Whole-study context: The analysed material was cDNA or gDNA that came from T cells, B-cell-depleted T cells, or PBMCs.

Original processing methods: Amplifying reference gene primers gave estimates of nucleated cell counts. Clones were sequenced by immunoSEQ multiplex PCR, and TCRdb holds only the in-frame ones, with some missing. The DNA gave D and trimming, while V, J and clone size come from that table. This table holds about 190,000 clones, 70% to 90% found once. The specimen sequenced was peripheral blood. The receptor's source is a man of 80 years or more with COVID-19, enrolled during active disease.

The CDR3 nucleotides are TGTGCCAGCAGCGTGACTAGCACAGATACGCAGTATTTT. Translated: CASSVTSTDTQYF. The chain uses TRBV9 and TRBJ2-3; D call uncertain. CDR1 is SGDLS, CDR2 YYNGEE, per germline. Deletions cut 2 bases from V and 0 bases from J, with 4 bases between. The CDR3 runs to 13 residues.